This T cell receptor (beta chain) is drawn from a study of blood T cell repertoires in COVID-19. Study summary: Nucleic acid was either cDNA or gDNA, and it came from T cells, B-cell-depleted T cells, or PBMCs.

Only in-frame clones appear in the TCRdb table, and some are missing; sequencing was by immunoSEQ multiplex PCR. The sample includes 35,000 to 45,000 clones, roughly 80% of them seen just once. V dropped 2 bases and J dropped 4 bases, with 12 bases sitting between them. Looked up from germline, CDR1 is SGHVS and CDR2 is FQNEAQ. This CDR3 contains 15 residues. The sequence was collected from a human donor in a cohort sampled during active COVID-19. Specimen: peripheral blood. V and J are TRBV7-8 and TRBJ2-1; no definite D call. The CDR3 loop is CASSLRRSRYNEQFF. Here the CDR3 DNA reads TGTGCCAGCAGCTTACGCCGGAGCCGGTACAATGAGCAGTTCTTC.